This T cell receptor beta chain is drawn from a study of vaccination and CD4 T cells after COVID-19 (dated by TCRdb to 2022 to 2024). About the full investigation: Six males and four females were included in the convalescent cohort, with two Hispanic individuals, seven Caucasians, two Asians and one multiracial person represented. Two doses of either the Pfizer-BioNTech BNT162b2 vaccine (n=8) or the Moderna mRNA-1273 vaccine (n=2) were administered to participants. Post-COVID blood samples were collected from convalescent patients a median of approximately 93 days after diagnosis, with a range of about 30 to 180 days. Post-vaccine blood samples were taken a median of about 72 days after the second vaccine dose, with a range of roughly 13 to 250 days. For stimulating the cultures, overlapping spike peptide pools were used, derived from SARS-CoV-2 as well as from the common cold coronaviruses HCoV-NL63, HCoV-OC43 and HCoV-229E. In control cultures, a CEFX viral epitope pool was used as positive control, an HIV-1 Nef peptide pool was used as negative control, or no peptide was added. In over 8 COVID-19 convalescent patients and 4 infection-naive healthy vaccine recipients, the spike-specific CD4+ TCR repertoire before mRNA vaccination was compared with the repertoire after mRNA vaccination. In an earlier paper using these donors, memory CD4+ T cell crossreactivity between SARS-CoV-2 and common cold coronavirus spike proteins was assessed at the TCR clonotype level. Overall results and qualifications from the work: Of the vaccine-specific clones in convalescent patients, 304 of 307, or nearly all, reacted only to SARS-CoV-2 spike and did not cross-react with common cold coronaviruses. Only a relatively small number of convalescent patients were included in the study, and early timepoints following natural infection were not analyzed. In convalescent patients, a median approximately 90% of post-vaccine SARS-CoV-2-reactive clones were detected only after vaccination, suggesting vaccine-specific priming. The median count of SARS-CoV-2-reactive clonotypes went up from roughly 21 after infection to 30 to 40 after vaccination, although the change was not significant.

The germline V gene gives CDR1 as SNHLY and CDR2 as FYNNEI. The CDR3 covers 14 residues, taking in both the cysteine and the phenylalanine. Only CDR3 DNA remains: 42 bases, in frame from the first base. The trim is 3 bases for V and 5 bases for J, with a gap of 14 bases between the germline ends. This clonotype showed up just a few times. The antigen it binds to is not known. The input lacks base qualities; no much larger clone sits a single base away. The label giving this sample's treatment or condition can be read as: roughly 10-day PBMC culture with coronavirus spike peptide pools or control peptides (ViraFEST assay). CD4+ T cells from unexposed donors were collected before the COVID-19 pandemic (2011-2018). The ViraFEST assay, used in the study, expanded antigen-specific T cells with peptide pools and then identified the expanded clonotypes through TCR sequencing. Each well held about 2.2 million PBMCs cultured in IMDM containing around 5% human AB serum and approximately 10 IU/ml IL-2, with around 9.7 ug/ml peptide pools added. On days 3 and 7, half of the culture medium was replaced with fresh IL-2-containing medium. Once the cells had been in culture for roughly 11 days, the EasySep CD4+ T cell isolation kit was used to isolate CD4+ T cells by negative selection. As cell numbers permitted, CD4+ T cells from unexposed donors were tested for reactivity to SARS-CoV-2 S and N and to four common cold coronavirus spike pools. PBMCs were separated from whole blood using Ficoll-Paque Plus gradient centrifugation and then either used fresh or cryopreserved at -140C. In general, triplicate wells were set up for every culture condition. The leukapheresis product for the unexposed donors was obtained through commercial purchase.

Libraries were prepared through PCR. DNA from cultured CD4+ T cells underwent TCR sequencing with the Oncomine TCR Beta short-read assay at the Johns Hopkins FTIC core. The QIAamp micro DNA kit was used to extract genomic DNA from the cultured CD4+ T cells. Oncomine TCR Beta libraries from cultured CD4+ T cells were pooled using unique dual indexes and sequenced on an Illumina iSeq 100. As for how the authors treated the data: Non-productive sequences were removed, and CDR3s not starting with C, not ending with F or W, or shorter than 7 amino acids were discarded. Antigen-specific clonotypes were identified using the MANAFEST web application through comparison of peptide-stimulated wells with reference and other culture wells. An FDR below 0.05, an odds ratio above 5, and a productive frequency above 0.1% in at least two of three replicate wells were required for clones to be considered positive. Clonotypes that were significantly expanded in both SARS-CoV-2 spike wells and at least one common cold coronavirus spike condition were defined as cross-reactive. Similarity between CDR3 sequences was evaluated in R version 3.6.1 using Levenshtein distances (stringdist) and unrooted phylogenetic trees (ape). TCRdb handled the public reads itself, with Q25 trimming in fastp and clone calling in MiXCR, and kept productive beta chains. One record per CDR3 amino acid sequence lists the most common genes and DNA. The authors' filters were not applied to this entry. This sample gives about 8,100 distinct CDR3 sequences in total; about 31% of them show up just once. 13% of the sample lies in the top ten.

Sequencing used CD4+ T cells from blood, cultured in vitro. The sequence came from a human donor in good health. This sequence uses TRBV2 and TRBJ2-7, with no confident D gene call. The CDR3 reads as follows: CASSDSVYLNEQYF. In nucleotides, the sequence is TGTGCCAGCAGTGACTCGGTCTATCTGAACGAGCAGTACTTC.